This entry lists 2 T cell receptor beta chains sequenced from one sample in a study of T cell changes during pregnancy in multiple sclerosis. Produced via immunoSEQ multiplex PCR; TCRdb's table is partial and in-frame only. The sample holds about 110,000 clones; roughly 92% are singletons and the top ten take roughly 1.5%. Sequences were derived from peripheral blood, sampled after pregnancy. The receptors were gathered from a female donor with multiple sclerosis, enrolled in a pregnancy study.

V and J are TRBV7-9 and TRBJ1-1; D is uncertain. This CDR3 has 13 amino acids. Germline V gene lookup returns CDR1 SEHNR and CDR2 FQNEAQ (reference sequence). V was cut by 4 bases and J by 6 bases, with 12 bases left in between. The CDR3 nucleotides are TGTGCCAGCAGCTCCGCGGGGTGGGCTGAAGCTTTCTTT. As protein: CASSSAGWAEAFF. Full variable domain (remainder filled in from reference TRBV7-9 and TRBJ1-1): DTGVSQNPRHKITKRGQNVTFRCDPISEHNRLYWYRQTLGQGPEFLTYFQNEAQLEKSRLLSDRFSAERPKGSFSTLEIQRTEQGDSAMYLCASSSAGWAEAFFGQGTRLTVV.

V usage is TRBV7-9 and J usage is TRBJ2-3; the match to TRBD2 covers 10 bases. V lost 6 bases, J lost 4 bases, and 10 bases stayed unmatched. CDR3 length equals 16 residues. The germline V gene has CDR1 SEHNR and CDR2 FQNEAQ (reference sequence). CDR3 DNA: TGTGCCAGCAGTCCGAGGACTAGCGGAGTCCCAGATACGCAGTATTTT. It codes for CASSPRTSGVPDTQYF.